A single sample is the source of the 19 T cell receptor beta chains below, sequenced in a study of blood T cells in healthy people across ages. A second about 6 to 12 cycle PCR used barcoded and J-beta primers. TCRdb analysed the 5' RACE reads with MiXCR anew, one entry per CDR3 protein. The sample shows roughly 860,000 distinct CDR3 sequences, approximately 65% of them seen only once. The sequenced material came from blood. Every receptor here comes from a man younger than 40 in good health.

This chain joins TRBV9 and TRBJ2-5, with TRBD2 identical over 10 bases. The DNA end is a closer match to TRBJ2-7, so the J assignment may be wrong. The CDR3 runs to 16 residues. Germline V lookup: CDR1 SGDLS, CDR2 YYNGEE. The CDR3 region is CASSVGLAGALYEQYF. In DNA, the CDR3 is TGTGCCAGCAGCGTAGGCCTAGCGGGGGCCCTCTACGAGCAGTACTTC.

This rearrangement joins TRBV15 to TRBJ2-7; 7 bases agree with TRBD1. Germline V gene lookup returns CDR1 LNHNV and CDR2 YYDKDF (reference sequence). This CDR3 contains 14 residues. V was pared by 3 bases and J by 2 bases, with 4 bases of the junction left unmatched. The CDR3 DNA reads TGTGCCACCAGCAGTTACAGGGGTACCTACGAGCAGTACTTC. It yields the protein CATSSYRGTYEQYF.

This clonotype came up once. The chain couples TRBV6-2 or TRBV6-3 to TRBJ2-3, with D possibly matching TRBD2 (6 bases). This CDR3 is built from 16 residues. From germline, CDR1 is MNHEY and CDR2 SVGEGT. V lost 0 bases and J 4 bases, leaving 14 bases between the germline ends. The DNA for the CDR3 is TGTGCCAGCAGTTACTCGGGACTCGTGGGGGCAGATACGCAGTATTTT. Translated, it gives CASSYSGLVGADTQYF.

This clonotype was counted between two and nine times. V and J are TRBV28 and TRBJ2-7; unclear D gene. This CDR3 region has 11 residues. V was clipped by 6 bases and J by 7 bases, with 10 bases between them. Germline CDR1 is MDHEN and CDR2 is SYDVKM. The CDR3 here is CASRAVGEQYF. In nucleotides, the CDR3 is TGTGCCAGCAGGGCGGTTGGGGAGCAGTACTTC. The whole variable domain, filled in from reference TRBV28 and TRBJ2-7, reads DVKVTQSSRYLVKRTGEKVFLECVQDMDHENMFWYRQDPGLGLRLIYFSYDVKMKEKGDIPEGYSVSREKKERFSLILESASTNQTSMYLCASRAVGEQYFGPGTRLTVT.

The rearrangement uses TRBV29-1 and TRBJ2-5, with 11 bases aligning to TRBD2. The V gene end was trimmed by 1 base and the J gene end by 1 base; junction bases not matched to a gene: 5. The CDR3 runs 16 residues. Germline CDR1 SQVTM, CDR2 ANQGSEA. The chain's CDR3 is CSVEGTSGGPQETQYF. The CDR3 region has the DNA TGCAGCGTTGAAGGAACTAGCGGGGGCCCCCAAGAGACCCAGTACTTC.

This clonotype was found many times. This chain uses TRBV20-1 with TRBJ2-1, with D possibly matching TRBD1 (5 bases). This CDR3 region has 15 residues. CDR1 and CDR2 (germline): DFQATT, SNEGSKA (reference sequence). Trimming shortened V by 6 bases and J by 5 bases, and 20 bases separated the two germline ends. The CDR3 DNA sequence: TGCAGTGCCAGTACAGGCTTCGACGGGCACAATGAGCAGTTCTTC. Its translation: CSASTGFDGHNEQFF.

The chain combines TRBV20-1 with TRBJ1-4, with D unresolved. The CDR3 runs 13 residues. With 3 bases removed from V and 5 bases from J, the gap between germline ends came to 10 bases. Germline V gene lookup returns CDR1 DFQATT and CDR2 SNEGSKA (reference sequence). DNA of the CDR3: TGCAGTGCTAGTCGTCGAGGGAATGAAAAACTGTTTTTT. It encodes CSASRRGNEKLFF.

The chain carries TRBV7-2 and TRBJ2-1; 7 bases map to TRBD1. The end of the DNA is better explained by TRBJ2-7, so the J call may be wrong. The CDR3 length is 12 residues. The germline CDR1 and CDR2 sequences are SGHTA and FQGNSA. The CDR3 bases are TGTGCCAGCAGCTGGACAGGTAACGAGCAGTACTTC. It translates to CASSWTGNEQYF.

Notes on this clonotype: A read error may be the cause here, since a much bigger clone is one base away. This chain connects TRBV7-2 to TRBJ2-1; the match to TRBD2 covers 8 bases. V lost 2 bases, J lost 6 bases, and 9 bases stayed unmatched. This CDR3 spans 16 amino acids. Germline V gene lookup returns CDR1 SGHTA and CDR2 FQGNSA. The CDR3 nucleotides are TGTGCCAGCAGCTTAAGCGGACGAGCGGGGGTCAATGAGCAGTTCTTC. It is translated as CASSLSGRAGVNEQFF.

The chain carries TRBV6-6 and TRBJ1-4, with D hard to call. The ends were cut back, 0 bases at V and 16 bases at J, with 9 bases in the middle. The V gene's germline CDR1 is MNHNY and CDR2 SVGAGI (reference sequence). This CDR3 is 11 amino acids long. The CDR3: CASSYSGGGFF. CDR3 nucleotides: TGTGCCAGCAGTTACTCCGGTGGAGGGTTTTTT.

The chain has TRBV7-2 and TRBJ2-4; 11 bases match TRBD1. Trimming at V came to 5 bases and at J to 1 base, leaving 10 bases not matched to a gene. Germline CDR1 SGHTA, CDR2 FQGNSA. CDR3 size: 18 residues. In DNA, the CDR3 is TGTGCCAGCAGCCCTAGGACAGGGGGCAGCTCGGCCAAAAACATTCAGTACTTC. Protein sequence: CASSPRTGGSSAKNIQYF.

This chain joins TRBV7-3 and TRBJ2-3; D is perhaps TRBD2 (5 bases). Per germline, CDR1 SGHTA and CDR2 FQGTGA. V was trimmed by 6 bases and J by 6 bases, leaving 22 bases between them. The CDR3 is made up of 16 amino acids. The CDR3 DNA reads TGTGCCAGCAGACTGGACTCTGTTACCGCCGCTGATACGCAGTATTTT. Protein: CASRLDSVTAADTQYF. Combining the CDR3 with reference TRBV7-3 and TRBJ2-3 gives the whole variable domain GAGVSQTPSNKVTEKGKYVELRCDPISGHTALYWYRQSLGQGPEFLIYFQGTGAADDSGLPNDRFFAVRPEGSVSTLKIQRTERGDSAVYLCASRLDSVTAADTQYFGPGTRLTVL.

The chain has TRBV29-1 and TRBJ2-1, with TRBD1 identical over 8 bases. The CDR3 is 17 residues long. Germline assignment: CDR1 SQVTM and CDR2 ANQGSEA. J lost 0 bases, V lost 4 bases, and 11 bases had no gene match. The CDR3 spells CSVAVDRGSNSYNEQFF. The DNA of the CDR3 is TGCAGCGTTGCAGTAGACAGGGGTTCAAACTCCTACAATGAGCAGTTCTTC.

A word on this clonotype: This may come from a read error, since a much larger clone is one base off. The chain joins TRBV29-1 to TRBJ2-3, with 7 bases fitting TRBD2. Germline V CDR1 and CDR2: SQVTM, ANQGSEA. The CDR3 contains 13 residues. The V segment lost 8 bases and the J segment 5 bases; nucleotides outside the gene matches: 10. CDR3 bases: TGCAGCCCACATGGAGGGGAGGGAGATACGCAGTATTTT. Protein product: CSPHGGEGDTQYF.

This chain joins TRBV29-1 and TRBJ1-2; no definite D call. From germline, CDR1 is SQVTM and CDR2 ANQGSEA. V lost 3 bases and J lost 8, with 13 bases in between. CDR3 length: 12 amino acids. The CDR3 spells CSVESSVRGYTF. CDR3 sequence (DNA): TGCAGCGTTGAGAGTTCAGTGCGAGGCTACACCTTC.

The CDR3 region is CASSPDAVYEQYF. The CDR3 DNA is TGTGCCAGCAGTCCGGACGCCGTCTACGAGCAGTACTTC. The chain carries TRBV27 and TRBJ2-7; D gene ambiguous. This CDR3 has 13 amino acids. The germline V gene has CDR1 MNHEY and CDR2 SMNVEV (reference sequence). The V gene lost 5 bases and the J gene lost 3 bases, with 11 bases spanning the gap.

The chain links TRBV27 to TRBJ2-1; possibly TRBD2 for D (7 bases). The CDR3 is made up of 14 amino acids. Trimming cost V 7 bases and J 6 bases, with 16 bases left between them. Germline CDR1 and CDR2: MNHEY and SMNVEV (reference sequence). The CDR3: CASTGGRGANEQFF. The CDR3 DNA reads TGTGCCAGCACCGGGGGGCGGGGAGCCAATGAGCAGTTCTTC.

This chain links TRBV4-2 with TRBJ1-2; D gene ambiguous. The CDR3 has 14 amino acids. V was shortened by 0 bases and J by 10 bases, with 15 bases between the two germline ends. CDR1 is LGHNA and CDR2 is YNFKEQ in the germline V gene. CDR3: CASSQEVFGVDYTF. The CDR3 coding sequence is TGTGCCAGCAGCCAAGAGGTTTTCGGGGTCGACTACACCTTC.

Worth noting for this clonotype: At one boundary the junction diverges from the germline segment, which might be a read error. The rearrangement joins TRBV20-1 to TRBJ1-1; no definite D call. The CDR3 runs to 13 residues. The germline gives CDR1 DFQATT, CDR2 SNEGSKA (reference sequence). In DNA form, the CDR3 reads TGCGGTGCTAGAATTCACCAGAACACTGAAGCTTTCTTT. Translation gives CGARIHQNTEAFF.